This T cell receptor (beta chain) appears in the sequencing data of a study of glioma-infiltrating T cells after dendritic cell vaccination. Overall study context: Patients had newly diagnosed or recurrent glioblastoma and received dendritic cell vaccines. Findings and limits, study-wide: Higher pretreatment TIL content predicted longer progression-free time and survival.

Libraries were prepared by immunoSEQ multiplex PCR; TCRdb keeps only in-frame clonotypes and omits some of them. Of tens of thousands of clones listed, around four fifths are singletons. Regarding time point: after dendritic cell vaccination, including at tumor progression/relapse. A note on this clone: Its antigen is still unknown.

This CDR3 contains 13 residues. Germline V lookup: CDR1 SQVTM, CDR2 ANQGSEA. The V end lost 3 bases, the J end lost 1 base, and 7 bases lay between the germline ends. The starting material was blood, obtained after dendritic cell vaccination. This clonotype originated in a human donor with glioblastoma. The rearrangement uses TRBV29-1 and TRBJ2-1, with D possibly matching TRBD1 (6 bases). CDR3 amino acids: CSVEGASYNEQFF. The CDR3 nucleotides are TGCAGCGTTGAGGGGGCGTCCTACAATGAGCAGTTCTTC.